The clone carrying this T cell receptor (beta chain) appeared a few times. No antigen is known for it. Orbital computed tomography and thyroid ultrasound, together with serum TRAb and thyroxine and clinical symptoms, were used for diagnoses. RNA transcripts provided the source from which TCR beta CDR3 regions were amplified. HTBI primers were employed in a first-round RT-PCR of the TCR CDR3. TCRdb analysed the multiplex PCR reads with MiXCR anew, one entry per CDR3 protein. The sample comprises 650,000 to 800,000 distinct CDR3 sequences, approximately 42% of which are singletons, and under 8% rests with the top ten. The CDR3 is 13 residues long. The V gene lost 2 bases and the J gene lost 4 bases, with 12 bases spanning the gap. Per germline, CDR1 DFQATT and CDR2 SNEGSKA (reference sequence). The entry originates in a study of T cells in Graves' hyperthyroidism and ophthalmopathy. Study conclusions and caveats: The blood repertoire included most of the expanded thyroid clonotypes above 0.001.

The chain combines TRBV20-1 with TRBJ2-7; no definite D call. Sequencing was carried out using peripheral blood or thyroid tissue (not recorded which). The source is an adult man with Graves' disease, either hyperthyroidism or ophthalmopathy (not recorded which). DNA for the CDR3: TGCAGTGCTAGATCTCCGGCAACTTACGAGCAGTACTTC. Its protein is CSARSPATYEQYF.